The 20 T cell receptor beta chains in this list originate from one sample, sequenced in a study of T cells after yellow fever vaccination. TCRdb reprocessed the 5' RACE reads via MiXCR and lists one record per CDR3 protein. The table records some 600,000 distinct CDR3 sequences, about a sixth of them present only once. The sample was PBMCs, taken roughly 5 days after the first yellow fever vaccination. The receptors come from a man aged 18 to 35 who received the YFV17D yellow fever vaccine.

The rearrangement uses TRBV5-1 and TRBJ2-7; 10 bases fit TRBD2. The V and J ends lost 4 bases and 3 bases, in that order; junction bases with no gene match: 4. CDR1 is SGHRS and CDR2 is YFSETQ in the germline V gene. The CDR3 sequence is 14 residues long. The CDR3 nucleotides are TGCGCCAGCAGCGGGCTAGCGGGAGTCTACGAGCAGTACTTC. Translation: CASSGLAGVYEQYF.

The chain uses TRBV4-1 and TRBJ2-2; 7 nucleotides agree with TRBD1. The J segment lost 1 base and the V segment lost 2 bases, leaving 7 bases of the junction unmatched. This CDR3 comprises 17 residues. From germline, CDR1 is MGHRA and CDR2 YSYEKL. The DNA for the CDR3 is TGCGCCAGCAGCCAACTCCTTGGGACAGAGAACACCGGGGAGCTGTTTTTT. It encodes CASSQLLGTENTGELFF.

V is TRBV15 and J is TRBJ2-1, with a possible D match to TRBD1 (6 bases). Trimming cost V 2 bases and J 5 bases, with 13 bases left between them. This CDR3 contains 15 residues. CDR1 is LNHNV, CDR2 YYDKDF, per germline (reference sequence). CDR3 bases: TGTGCCACCAGCAGAATGACAGGCCTACACAATGAGCAGTTCTTC. Translation gives CATSRMTGLHNEQFF. Using reference TRBV15 and TRBJ2-1 for the parts outside the CDR3, the full variable domain is DAMVIQNPRYQVTQFGKPVTLSCSQTLNHNVMYWYQQKSSQAPKLLFHYYDKDFNNEADTPDNFQSRRPNTSFCFLDIRSPGLGDTAMYLCATSRMTGLHNEQFFGPGTRLTVL.

This clonotype was counted once. Sequence at one end of the junction differs from germline and may be a read error. The rearrangement links TRBV6-1 to TRBJ1-1; TRBD1 agrees at 8 bases. Germline-derived CDR1 and CDR2 are MNHNS and SASEGT. The CDR3 loop spans 16 amino acids. The CDR3, as DNA: TGTGCCAGCAAGATCGGGACAGGAACAATTGGGACTGAAGCTTCCTTT. It specifies CASKIGTGTIGTEASF.

The rearrangement uses TRBV6-5 and TRBJ1-4; D is perhaps TRBD1 (5 bases). The CDR3 has 13 amino acids. The V gene's germline CDR1 is MNHEY and CDR2 SVGAGI. V was cut by 3 bases and J by 12 bases, with 14 bases left in between. In DNA form, the CDR3 reads TGTGCCAGCAGTTATTCTCAGGGTCTAGAACTGTTTTTT. Translation gives CASSYSQGLELFF.

Ten or more counts support this clonotype. The chain has TRBV7-9 and TRBJ2-2; no clear D. This CDR3 is built from 15 residues. The germline V gene has CDR1 SEHNR and CDR2 FQNEAQ (reference sequence). V gave up 1 base and J gave up 1 base, with 7 bases separating them. The DNA of the CDR3 is TGTGCCAGCAGCTTAGGTTCCCTGAACACCGGGGAGCTGTTTTTT. Translation gives CASSLGSLNTGELFF. The variable domain in full, with the rest retrieved from reference TRBV7-9 and TRBJ2-2, is DTGVSQNPRHKITKRGQNVTFRCDPISEHNRLYWYRQTLGQGPEFLTYFQNEAQLEKSRLLSDRFSAERPKGSFSTLEIQRTEQGDSAMYLCASSLGSLNTGELFFGEGSRLTVL.

A remark on this clonotype: One base away lies a much larger clone, so this may be a sequencing read error. The chain recombines TRBV2 with TRBJ1-6; D may be TRBD1 (6 bases). Germline V lookup: CDR1 SNHLY, CDR2 FYNNEI. This CDR3 is 13 amino acids long. Here the CDR3 reads CASSGDTYSHLHF. CDR3 sequence (DNA): TGTGCCAGCAGTGGGGACACATATTCACACCTCCACTTT. The full variable domain, with the rest looked up from reference TRBV2 and TRBJ1-6, is EPEVTQTPSHQVTQMGQEVILRCVPISNHLYFYWYRQILGQKVEFLVSFYNNEISEKSEIFDDQFSVERPDGSNFTLKIRSTKLEDSAMYFCASSGDTYSHLHFGNGTRLTVT.

The rearrangement joins TRBV7-9 to TRBJ2-5, with D perhaps TRBD1 (5 bases). Germline-derived CDR1 and CDR2 are SEHNR and FQNEAQ (reference sequence). The CDR3 has 15 residues. The V gene lost 2 bases and the J gene lost 1 base, with 11 bases spanning the gap. The DNA of the CDR3 is TGTGCCAGCAGCTTAAGCGCCAGGGCCCAAGAGACCCAGTACTTC. It encodes CASSLSARAQETQYF. The entire variable domain, with the rest obtained from reference TRBV7-9 and TRBJ2-5, is as follows: DTGVSQNPRHKITKRGQNVTFRCDPISEHNRLYWYRQTLGQGPEFLTYFQNEAQLEKSRLLSDRFSAERPKGSFSTLEIQRTEQGDSAMYLCASSLSARAQETQYFGPGTRLLVL.

This clonotype came up many times. The rearrangement joins TRBV5-4 to TRBJ2-5; possible D gene TRBD1, 6 bases. Between the trimmed V and J ends, which lost 4 bases and 1 base, there was a span of 14 bases. The CDR3 loop spans 15 amino acids. Germline V gene data show CDR1 as SGHNT and CDR2 as YYREEE (reference sequence). The CDR3 DNA is TGTGCCAGCAGCGGCCCACAGGGCCCCCAAGAGACCCAGTACTTC. It encodes CASSGPQGPQETQYF. Drawing the rest from reference TRBV5-4 and TRBJ2-5, the complete variable domain is ETGVTQSPTHLIKTRGQQVTLRCSSQSGHNTVSWYQQALGQGPQFIFQYYREEENGRGNFPPRFSGLQFPNYSSELNVNALELDDSALYLCASSGPQGPQETQYFGPGTRLLVL.

V usage is TRBV12-3 or TRBV12-4 and J usage is TRBJ2-2; 7 nucleotides agree with TRBD1. CDR3 length: 15 residues. Losses at the gene ends were 6 bases for V and 5 bases for J; bases not matched to a gene: 9. CDR3 nucleotide sequence: TGTGCCAGCAGCTCGGGGACAGTCGGAACCGGGGAGCTGTTTTTT. It specifies CASSSGTVGTGELFF.

This clonotype was recorded many times. The chain employs TRBV6-2 or TRBV6-3 and TRBJ1-6; D is ambiguous. Germline assignment: CDR1 MNHEY and CDR2 SVGEGT. The germline V and J ends were trimmed by 6 bases and 6 bases, with 9 bases remaining between them. The CDR3 totals 13 residues. DNA of the CDR3: TGTGCCAGCAGGCTCAGGATTAATTCACCCCTCCACTTT. Protein product: CASRLRINSPLHF.

This clonotype was observed a handful of times. This chain links TRBV30 with TRBJ1-1; D is unclear. This CDR3 is built from 11 residues. V was trimmed by 8 bases and J by 1 base, leaving 8 bases between them. Germline loops: CDR1 GTSNPN, CDR2 SVGIG (reference sequence). This CDR3 reads CALAPNTEAFF. The DNA of the CDR3 is TGTGCCCTGGCCCCGAACACTGAAGCTTTCTTT. Looking up the rest from reference TRBV30 and TRBJ1-1 gives the full variable domain: SQTIHQWPATLVQPVGSPLSLECTVEGTSNPNLYWYRQAAGRGLQLLFYSVGIGQISSEVPQNLSASRPQDRQFILSSKKLLLSDSGFYLCALAPNTEAFFGQGTRLTVV.

This clonotype appeared a few times. The chain combines TRBV7-2 with TRBJ2-7; 7 nucleotides agree with TRBD1. Germline V gene lookup returns CDR1 SGHTA and CDR2 FQGNSA. J lost 3 bases, V lost 6 bases, and 8 bases had no gene match. This CDR3 has 14 amino acids. The CDR3 DNA is TGTGCCAGCAGTTCCGAGGACAGGTTCTACGAGCAGTACTTC. It specifies CASSSEDRFYEQYF. Together with reference TRBV7-2 and TRBJ2-7, the CDR3 gives the full variable domain: GAGVSQSPSNKVTEKGKDVELRCDPISGHTALYWYRQSLGQGLEFLIYFQGNSAPDKSGLPSDRFSAERTGGSVSTLTIQRTQQEDSAVYLCASSSEDRFYEQYFGPGTRLTVT.

This rearrangement joins TRBV12-3 or TRBV12-4 to TRBJ1-3; 7 positions match TRBD1. The CDR3 contains 15 residues. The V and J ends lost 4 bases and 8 bases, in that order; junction bases with no gene match: 11. CDR3 loop: CASSYRRGALDTIYF. The DNA of the CDR3 is TGTGCCAGCAGTTATCGCAGGGGGGCGCTGGACACCATATATTTT.

This clonotype was recorded at least ten times. The junction departs from germline at one end; a sequencing error may be responsible. The chain couples TRBV5-1 to TRBJ2-5, with unresolved D. Germline V gene data show CDR1 as SGHRS and CDR2 as YFSETQ. CDR3 length: 13 amino acids. CDR3 in DNA: TGTGCCAGCAGCTTAGGCACCCAAGAGACCCAGTACTTC. As protein: CASSLGTQETQYF.

The chain has TRBV24-1 and TRBJ1-5; TRBD1 matches 7 bases. CDR1 KGHDR and CDR2 SFDVKD come from the germline V gene. This CDR3 comprises 18 residues. The V and J ends lost 6 bases and 4 bases, in that order; junction bases with no gene match: 17. The CDR3 coding sequence is TGTGCCACCAGTCCTTTATCGAAGGGGGACAGAGGAAATCAGCCCCAGCATTTT. This gives the protein CATSPLSKGDRGNQPQHF.

This clonotype was detected a few times. The chain links TRBV5-1 to TRBJ2-1; D is ambiguous. Trimming pared 4 bases from V and 5 bases from J, leaving 13 bases between. Per germline, CDR1 SGHRS and CDR2 YFSETQ. The CDR3 contains 14 residues. The CDR3 DNA sequence: TGCGCCAGCAGCAGGACGGCACCCAACAATGAGCAGTTCTTC. Translated: CASSRTAPNNEQFF.

The chain combines TRBV6-1 with TRBJ1-2; D perhaps matches TRBD1 (6 bases). The CDR3 is 17 residues long. Between the trimmed V and J ends, which lost 6 bases and 3 bases, there was a span of 23 bases. CDR1 MNHNS and CDR2 SASEGT come from the germline V gene. The CDR3 region is CASSPGGQPIGYYGYTF. CDR3 DNA sequence: TGTGCCAGCAGCCCCGGCGGACAGCCTATCGGATACTATGGCTACACCTTC.

The chain is built from TRBV7-8 and TRBJ1-1, with D perhaps matching TRBD1 (6 bases). Germline V lookup: CDR1 SGHVS, CDR2 FQNEAQ. V shed 1 base and J shed 3 bases, with 18 bases lying between them. This CDR3 has 17 amino acids. The CDR3 loop is CASSLEGPGGAYTEAFF. In nucleotides, the CDR3 is TGTGCCAGCAGCTTAGAAGGGCCGGGGGGCGCCTACACTGAAGCTTTCTTT.

This clonotype showed up many times. The chain links TRBV12-3 or TRBV12-4 to TRBJ2-5, with no clear D. Trimming removed 5 bases from V and 5 bases from J, with 12 bases in between. The length of the CDR3 is 13 residues. The CDR3 protein is CASSRTQGETQYF. The CDR3 DNA sequence: TGTGCCAGCAGTAGGACGCAAGGGGAGACCCAGTACTTC.